This TCR beta chain was captured by sequencing in a study of blood T cell repertoires in COVID-19. This clone was counted a single time. Sequenced by immunoSEQ multiplex PCR; TCRdb stores in-frame clones only, minus some. The top ten clones hold less than 5.5% of a sample with 140,000 to 150,000 clones, approximately 73% of them seen once. The sequence was obtained from a man aged 60-69 years with acute or convalescent COVID-19. Sequencing was performed on peripheral blood.

CDR3 coding DNA: TGTGCCAGCAGCCCCTATTTAGCGGGCGAGCAGTACTTC. Translated, it gives CASSPYLAGEQYF. The rearrangement links TRBV7-2 to TRBJ2-7, with TRBD2 matching over 7 bases. Germline CDR1 is SGHTA and CDR2 is FQGNSA. CDR3 size: 13 residues. V shed 5 bases and J 6 bases; nucleotides not matched to a gene: 7. The full variable domain, rest sourced from reference TRBV7-2 and TRBJ2-7, is GAGVSQSPSNKVTEKGKDVELRCDPISGHTALYWYRQSLGQGLEFLIYFQGNSAPDKSGLPSDRFSAERTGGSVSTLTIQRTQQEDSAVYLCASSPYLAGEQYFGPGTRLTVT.